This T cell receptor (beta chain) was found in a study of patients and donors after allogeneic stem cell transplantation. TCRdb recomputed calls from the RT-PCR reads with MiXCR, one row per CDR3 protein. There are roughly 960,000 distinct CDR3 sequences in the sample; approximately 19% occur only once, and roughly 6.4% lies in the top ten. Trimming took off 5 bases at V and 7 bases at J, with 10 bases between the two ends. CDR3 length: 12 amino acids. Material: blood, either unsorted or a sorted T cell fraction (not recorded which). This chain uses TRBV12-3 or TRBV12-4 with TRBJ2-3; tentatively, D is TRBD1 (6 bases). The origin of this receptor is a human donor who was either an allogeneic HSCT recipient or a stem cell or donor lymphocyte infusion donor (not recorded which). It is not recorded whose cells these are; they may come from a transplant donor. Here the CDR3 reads CASSRRGYTQYF. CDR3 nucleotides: TGTGCCAGCAGTCGCAGGGGTTATACGCAGTATTTT.